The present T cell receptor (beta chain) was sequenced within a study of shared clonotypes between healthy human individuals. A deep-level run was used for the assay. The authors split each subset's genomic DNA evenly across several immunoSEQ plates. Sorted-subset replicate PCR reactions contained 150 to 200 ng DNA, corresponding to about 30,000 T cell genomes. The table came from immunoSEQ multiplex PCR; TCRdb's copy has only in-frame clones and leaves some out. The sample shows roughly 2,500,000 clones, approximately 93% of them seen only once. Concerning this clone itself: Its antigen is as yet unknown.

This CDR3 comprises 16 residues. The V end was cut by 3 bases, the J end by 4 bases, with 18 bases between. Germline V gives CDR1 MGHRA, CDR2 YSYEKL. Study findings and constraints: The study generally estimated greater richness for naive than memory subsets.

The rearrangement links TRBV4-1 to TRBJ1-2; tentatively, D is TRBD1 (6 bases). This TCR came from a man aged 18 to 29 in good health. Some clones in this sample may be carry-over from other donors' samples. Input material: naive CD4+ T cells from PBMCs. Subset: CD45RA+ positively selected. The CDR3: CASSHPDGRGGYGYTF. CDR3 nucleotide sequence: TGCGCCAGCAGCCACCCCGATGGCAGGGGTGGCTATGGCTACACCTTC.